A single sample gave rise to the 30 T cell receptor beta chains below, sequenced in a study of shared clonotypes between healthy human individuals. Repertoires were generated with immunoSEQ multiplex PCR, while TCRdb's copy carries only in-frame clones and drops some. This table has over a million clones, 75% to 80% appearing once. The sample comprised memory CD4+ T cells from PBMCs. Specified subset: CD45RA-negative fraction. The receptors shown here come from a man aged 18 to 30 in good health. Some clones in this sample may be carry-over from other donors' samples.

The table lists this clone with many counts. The chain joins TRBV7-2 to TRBJ2-5; D perhaps matches TRBD2 (5 bases). Germline CDR1 SGHTA, CDR2 FQGNSA. CDR3 length: 14 amino acids. Trimming took 5 bases from V and 8 from J, leaving 18 bases between them. This CDR3 is CASSPPGLAITQYF. CDR3 DNA sequence: TGTGCCAGCAGCCCCCCCGGCCTAGCTATAACCCAGTACTTC.

The CDR3 is CASSPRWGLNPTDTQYF. The CDR3 DNA is TGCGCCAGCAGCCCCCGATGGGGGTTAAACCCCACAGATACGCAGTATTTT. V usage is TRBV5-1 and J usage is TRBJ2-3; D tentatively fits TRBD1 or TRBD2 (5 bases each). In germline, CDR1 is SGHRS, CDR2 YFSETQ. The CDR3 extends over 17 amino acids. V lost 4 bases to trimming and J lost 2 bases, with 20 bases between them.

Only one count was recorded for this clone. V is TRBV5-5 and J is TRBJ1-1; D is unresolved. This CDR3 comprises 13 residues. V was clipped by 4 bases and J by 6 bases, with 13 bases between them. CDR1 and CDR2 (germline): SGHKS, YYEKEE (reference sequence). CDR3 DNA: TGTGCCAGCAGCACGTGGGAGAGGGCTGAAGCTTTCTTT. Translating it yields CASSTWERAEAFF.

J is TRBJ2-1 and V is TRBV13, with D possibly called TRBD1 or TRBD2 (5 bases each). The germline V gene encodes CDR1 PRHDT and CDR2 FYEKMQ (reference sequence). This CDR3 has 17 residues. The germline V and J ends were trimmed by 7 bases and 4 bases, with 23 bases remaining between them. The CDR3 sequence is CASMTQGRRVEYNEQFF. The CDR3 DNA reads TGTGCCAGCATGACCCAGGGACGCCGAGTGGAATACAATGAGCAGTTCTTC.

This clone was detected only a few times. The chain employs TRBV25-1 and TRBJ2-1; D might be TRBD1 or TRBD2, each matching 6 bases. CDR1 MGHDK and CDR2 SYGVNS come from the germline V gene. The CDR3 spans 16 residues. The V end was cut by 3 bases, the J end by 2 bases, with 14 bases between. The CDR3 region has the DNA TGTGCCAGCAGTGAGCCTAGTAGGGGGGCCTACAATGAGCAGTTCTTC. This encodes CASSEPSRGAYNEQFF.

The rearrangement uses TRBV5-6 and TRBJ2-3; 8 bases align to TRBD2. Germline V gene data show CDR1 as SGHDT and CDR2 as YYEEEE. The CDR3 spans 16 residues. With V trimmed by 2 bases and J by 5 bases, 10 bases remained unmatched. As DNA, the CDR3 is TGTGCCAGCAGCTTCGGTTTAGCGGGACCCAGAGATACGCAGTATTTT. Translating it yields CASSFGLAGPRDTQYF.

CDR3 protein: CASIGGPNTEAFF. The DNA of the CDR3 is TGTGCCAGCATCGGCGGCCCGAACACTGAAGCTTTCTTT. The rearrangement links TRBV28 to TRBJ1-1, with unresolved D. Trimming removed 7 bases from V and 1 base from J, with 10 bases in between. The CDR3 has 13 amino acids. CDR1 is MDHEN and CDR2 is SYDVKM in the germline V gene.

About this clone: With a far larger clone one base away, a read error is the likely cause. The same CDR3 is also encoded by other DNA sequences in this sample. The chain links TRBV27 to TRBJ2-5, with D perhaps assigned TRBD1 or TRBD2 (6 bases each). Germline CDR1 MNHEY, CDR2 SMNVEV (reference sequence). This CDR3 comprises 15 residues. The CDR3 DNA follows: TGTGCTAGCAGTCAGCCGGGGGCGGGGCGGGAGACCCAGTACTTC. It codes for CASSQPGAGRETQYF.

This clone has more than one count but fewer than ten. The rearrangement links TRBV15 to TRBJ1-1; no firm D call. Trimming pared 1 base from V and 6 bases from J, leaving 9 bases between. The germline CDR1 and CDR2 sequences are LNHNV and YYDKDF (reference sequence). The CDR3 has 13 residues. Here the CDR3 reads CATSRVRHAEAFF. For the CDR3, the DNA is TGTGCCACCAGCAGAGTAAGACACGCTGAAGCTTTCTTT.

The rearrangement uses TRBV10-3 and TRBJ2-1; 11 bases align to TRBD2. Unmatched junction bases numbered 12, after V lost 0 bases and J lost 2 bases. The germline V gene has CDR1 ENHRY and CDR2 SYGVKD. The CDR3 covers 20 residues. This chain's CDR3 is CAISESQGKSSGRTYNEQFF. The CDR3 DNA is TGTGCCATCAGTGAGTCGCAGGGGAAATCTAGCGGGAGGACCTACAATGAGCAGTTCTTC.

V is TRBV5-1 and J is TRBJ2-5, with D hard to call. V was trimmed by 0 bases and J by 6 bases, leaving 15 bases between them. CDR1 is SGHRS and CDR2 is YFSETQ in the germline V gene. The CDR3 spans 15 residues. As DNA, the CDR3 is TGCGCCAGCAGCTTGGCCCTATCGGGTGGGAAGACCCAGTACTTC. Amino acid sequence: CASSLALSGGKTQYF.

Note on this clone: Given a much more abundant clone one base away, this may be a read error. The genes are TRBV20-1 and TRBJ2-3; D remains unclear. CDR1 is DFQATT, CDR2 SNEGSKA, per germline (reference sequence). Trimming left V 5 bases short and J 2 bases short, with 5 bases between. The CDR3 is 11 amino acids. CDR3 region: CSAPDTDTQYF. CDR3 in DNA: TGCAGTGCTCCTGACACAGATACGCAGTATTTT.

This clone was recorded only once. The chain uses TRBV28 and TRBJ2-1; 7 bases are shared with TRBD2. There are 15 residues in the CDR3. V was pared by 2 bases and J by 7 bases, with 8 bases of the junction left unmatched. Germline V gene data show CDR1 as MDHEN and CDR2 as SYDVKM. The CDR3 DNA is TGTGCCAGCAGTTTAATTCTGGGACTACAAAATGAGCAGTTCTTC. It yields the protein CASSLILGLQNEQFF.

The V call is TRBV7-9, the J call TRBJ1-4; perhaps TRBD1 as D (6 bases). Germline CDR1 and CDR2: SEHNR and FQNEAQ (reference sequence). CDR3 size: 14 residues. Trimming removed 4 bases from V and 6 bases from J, with 12 bases in between. In DNA, the CDR3 is TGTGCCAGCAGCTACAGGGTACCTTATGAAAAACTGTTTTTT. Translating gives CASSYRVPYEKLFF. The full variable domain, with the rest looked up from reference TRBV7-9 and TRBJ1-4, is DTGVSQNPRHKITKRGQNVTFRCDPISEHNRLYWYRQTLGQGPEFLTYFQNEAQLEKSRLLSDRFSAERPKGSFSTLEIQRTEQGDSAMYLCASSYRVPYEKLFFGSGTQLSVL.

The chain is built from TRBV7-2 and TRBJ1-2, with unresolved D. This CDR3 contains 13 residues. Trimming removed 1 base from V and 5 bases from J, with 8 bases in between. The V gene's germline CDR1 is SGHTA and CDR2 FQGNSA. The CDR3 sequence: CASSLDRRYGYTF. CDR3 nucleotides: TGTGCCAGCAGCTTAGATAGGAGATATGGCTACACCTTC.

Remarks on this clone: Other DNA sequences in the same sample also yield this CDR3. V gene TRBV6-1 combines with J gene TRBJ2-7; D uncertain. The CDR3 loop spans 14 amino acids. Germline V CDR1 and CDR2: MNHNS, SASEGT. Trimming took off 4 bases at V and 0 bases at J, with 10 bases between the two ends. The CDR3 sequence is CASSVSDGSYEQYF. In nucleotides, the CDR3 is TGTGCCAGCAGTGTCTCCGACGGCTCCTACGAGCAGTACTTC.

The count of this clone is one. The rearrangement uses TRBV5-4 and TRBJ2-1; TRBD2 agrees at 11 bases. J was trimmed by 10 bases and V by 0 bases; bases with no gene match: 6. This CDR3 contains 15 residues. Germline V lookup: CDR1 SGHNT, CDR2 YYREEE (reference sequence). In DNA form, the CDR3 reads TGTGCCAGCAGCTTGGGACTAGCGGGAACCGAGGAGCAGTTCTTC. It encodes CASSLGLAGTEEQFF.

This clone has a handful of counts. The J gene is TRBJ1-3, the V gene TRBV5-6; D not resolved. V was shortened by 0 bases and J by 1 base, with 8 bases between the two germline ends. The CDR3 spans 15 residues. Germline CDR1 reads SGHDT; CDR2 reads YYEEEE. The CDR3 DNA reads as TGTGCCAGCAGCTTGGGTTGGGAGTCTGGAAACACCATATATTTT. It translates to CASSLGWESGNTIYF.

This clone was seen a handful of times. A far larger clone is a single base away, which makes a read error likely. This chain joins TRBV7-3 and TRBJ2-3, with D uncertain. Per germline, CDR1 SGHTA and CDR2 FQGTGA. Trimming removed 5 bases at V and 2 bases at J, with 2 bases between. This CDR3 is built from 11 residues. The CDR3 nucleotides are TGTGCCAGCAGCATCACAGATACGCAGTATTTT. It translates to CASSITDTQYF.

This chain uses TRBV27 with TRBJ1-5, with TRBD1 matching over 7 bases. Germline loops: CDR1 MNHEY, CDR2 SMNVEV (reference sequence). Trimming at V came to 3 bases and at J to 5 bases, leaving 4 bases not matched to a gene. There are 14 residues in the CDR3. CDR3 amino acids: CASSLEGADQPQHF. In nucleotides, the CDR3 is TGTGCCAGCAGTTTGGAGGGGGCTGATCAGCCCCAGCATTTT.

As concerns this clone: A read error is possible here, since a much larger clone lies one base away. The genes are TRBV28 and TRBJ2-7; D call uncertain. The ends were cut back, 4 bases at V and 0 bases at J, with 1 base in the middle. Germline-derived CDR1 and CDR2 are MDHEN and SYDVKM. CDR3 length: 11 residues. CDR3 coding DNA: TGTGCCAGCAGTTCCTCCTACGAGCAGTACTTC. Residues: CASSSSYEQYF.

This chain joins TRBV6-6 and TRBJ1-4; D possibly corresponds to TRBD1 (5 bases). With 2 bases removed from V and 4 bases from J, the gap between germline ends came to 14 bases. This CDR3 contains 16 residues. Germline V gives CDR1 MNHNY, CDR2 SVGAGI (reference sequence). CDR3 nucleotides: TGTGCCAGCAGTTACGGAGACAGTTTCTTTAATGAAAAACTGTTTTTT. It encodes CASSYGDSFFNEKLFF.

The chain's CDR3 is CASSFRGTTSTDTQYF. CDR3 coding DNA: TGTGCCAGCAGCTTTCGAGGGACCACTAGCACAGATACGCAGTATTTT. The V call is TRBV7-2, the J call TRBJ2-3; D is tentatively TRBD1 or TRBD2 (5 bases each). This CDR3 spans 16 amino acids. CDR1 is SGHTA, CDR2 FQGNSA, per germline. V lost 3 bases, J lost 0 bases, and 13 bases lay in between.

Only a few counts were recorded for this clone. The chain links TRBV4-3 to TRBJ2-5; D gene uncertain. Germline V gives CDR1 LGHNA, CDR2 YSLEER. V was pared by 0 bases and J by 5 bases, with 7 bases between. The CDR3 spans 13 residues. The CDR3 DNA sequence: TGCGCCAGCAGCCAAGAGGTCTGGGAGACCCAGTACTTC. Protein sequence: CASSQEVWETQYF.

V gene TRBV9 combines with J gene TRBJ2-5; no clear D. The germline CDR1 and CDR2 sequences are SGDLS and YYNGEE. This CDR3 has 15 residues. The V end was cut by 3 bases, the J end by 1 base, with 13 bases between. The CDR3 DNA reads TGTGCCAGCAGCGCCGGACGGCCCCTCCAAGAGACCCAGTACTTC. The encoded protein is CASSAGRPLQETQYF.

This clone has only a few counts. The identical CDR3 is also encoded by other nucleotide sequences in the sample. CDR3 protein: CASSSPGQNTEAFF. The CDR3 nucleotides read TGTGCCAGCAGTTCACCGGGACAGAACACTGAAGCTTTCTTT. This chain uses TRBV28 with TRBJ1-1; possibly TRBD1 for D (6 bases). The CDR3 contains 14 residues. CDR1 MDHEN and CDR2 SYDVKM come from the germline V gene. V was cut by 4 bases and J by 1 base, with 10 bases left in between.

The V call is TRBV5-1, the J call TRBJ2-2; 12 bases map to TRBD1. The CDR3 has 14 amino acids. From germline, CDR1 is SGHRS and CDR2 YFSETQ. Trimming at V came to 5 bases and at J to 5 bases, leaving 1 base not matched to a gene. CDR3 in amino acids: CASRGQGATGELFF. The CDR3 nucleotides read TGCGCCAGCAGGGGACAGGGGGCGACCGGGGAGCTGTTTTTT.

The rearrangement uses TRBV11-2 and TRBJ2-7; D is possibly TRBD1 (6 bases). Germline assignment: CDR1 SGHAT and CDR2 FQNNGV. The CDR3 covers 14 residues. The V and J ends lost 7 bases and 10 bases respectively, with 23 bases between them. The CDR3 DNA sequence: TGTGCCAGCATCAACCGGGAAGAACAGGGCACACAGTACTTC. This codes for CASINREEQGTQYF.

This chain connects TRBV5-1 to TRBJ1-2; 8 bases match TRBD1. CDR3 length: 15 residues. Germline V gives CDR1 SGHRS, CDR2 YFSETQ. V was pared by 0 bases and J by 8 bases, with 9 bases of the junction left unmatched. The CDR3 sequence is CASSLGPGGEGGYTF. CDR3 nucleotides: TGCGCCAGCAGCTTGGGTCCAGGGGGCGAAGGAGGCTACACCTTC.

In nucleotides, the CDR3 is TGTGCCAGCAGTTACGCCCCCTCTAGCGGGAGGTTCACCGGGGAGCTGTTTTTT. Translation gives CASSYAPSSGRFTGELFF. The V and J genes are TRBV27 and TRBJ2-2, with 11 bases identical to TRBD2. V shed 4 bases, J shed 4 bases, and the junction held 11 bases outside the gene matches. The CDR3 length is 18 residues. The germline gives CDR1 MNHEY, CDR2 SMNVEV (reference sequence).